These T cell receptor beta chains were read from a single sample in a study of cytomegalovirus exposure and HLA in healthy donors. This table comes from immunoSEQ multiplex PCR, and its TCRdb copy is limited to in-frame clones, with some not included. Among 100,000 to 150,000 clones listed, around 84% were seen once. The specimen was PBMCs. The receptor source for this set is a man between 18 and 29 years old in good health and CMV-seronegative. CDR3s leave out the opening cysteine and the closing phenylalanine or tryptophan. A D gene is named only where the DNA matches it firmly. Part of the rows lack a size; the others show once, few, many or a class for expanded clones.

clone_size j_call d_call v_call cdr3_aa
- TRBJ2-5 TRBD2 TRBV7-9 ASSLDGGFQETQY
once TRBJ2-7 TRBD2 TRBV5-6 ASSLRTSGGGQY
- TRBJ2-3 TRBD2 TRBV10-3 AMGSGGGRDTQY
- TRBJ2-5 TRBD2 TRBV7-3 ASSLLAGGLQTQY
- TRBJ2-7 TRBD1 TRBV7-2 ASSLASRQGYEQY
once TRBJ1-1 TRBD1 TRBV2 ASGQGGGEAF
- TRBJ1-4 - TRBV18 PPSTGRGTSEKLF
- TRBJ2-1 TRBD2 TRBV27 ASSLGPSTSGEGSEQF
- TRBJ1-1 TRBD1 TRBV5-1 ASRWGPTGGGGEAF
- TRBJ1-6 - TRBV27 ASRSSYNSPLH
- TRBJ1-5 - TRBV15 ATSRDPDQPQH
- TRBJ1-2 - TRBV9 ASSVAIGQTYGYT
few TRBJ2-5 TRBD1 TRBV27 ASSLSGQGQQY
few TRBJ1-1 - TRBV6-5 ASSDKMNTEAF
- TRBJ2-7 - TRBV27 ASIQAFPYEQY
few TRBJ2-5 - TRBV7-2 ASSLEQGFAETQY
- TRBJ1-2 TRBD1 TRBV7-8 ASSSVLQGARGYT
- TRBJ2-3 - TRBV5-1 ASSLRGGVGDLGTDTQY
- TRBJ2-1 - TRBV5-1 ASSLQKGLNEQF
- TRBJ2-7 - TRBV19 ASSMNNEQY
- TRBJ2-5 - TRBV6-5 ASSITRGPETQY
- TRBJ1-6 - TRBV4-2 ASSRESGSPLH
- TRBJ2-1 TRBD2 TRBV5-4 ASSLGGASGGYNEQF
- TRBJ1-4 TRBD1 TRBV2 ASNPGTGNEKLF
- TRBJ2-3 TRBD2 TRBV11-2 ASSLLAGSRTDTQY
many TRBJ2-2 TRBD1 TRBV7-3 ASSSQGASGELF
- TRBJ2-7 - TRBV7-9 ASSSLGASSSYEQY
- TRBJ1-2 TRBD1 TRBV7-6 ANRRPGQGIRGFGYT
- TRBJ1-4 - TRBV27 ASREGGPRNEKLF
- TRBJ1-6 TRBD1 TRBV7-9 ASSLAGGHSPLH
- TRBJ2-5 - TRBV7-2 ASSLDSQETQY
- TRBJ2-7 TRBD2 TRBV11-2 ASSLGGTSGGFYEQY
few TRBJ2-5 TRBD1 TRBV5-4 ASSSDRGETQY
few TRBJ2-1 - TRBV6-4 ASSRDGVVEQF
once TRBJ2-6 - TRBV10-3 AIRQASGANVLT
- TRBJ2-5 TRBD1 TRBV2 ASSESWGQTETQY
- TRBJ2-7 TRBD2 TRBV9 ASSPEGLAGGPPYEQY
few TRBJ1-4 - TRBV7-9 ASSLRGGDEKLF
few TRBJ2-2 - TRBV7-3 ASSLGPGELF
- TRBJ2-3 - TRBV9 ASSSLTDTQY